This record concerns one T cell receptor (beta chain) sequence. Antigen: not known. The sample originates from a study of cytomegalovirus exposure and HLA in healthy donors. The donors were members of the roughly 130-subject validation cohort (separate from the roughly 670-subject first cohort). The CDR3 has 14 residues. Deletions cut 3 bases from V and 2 bases from J, with 11 bases between. Germline CDR1 SGHAT, CDR2 FQNNGV. Repertoires were generated with immunoSEQ multiplex PCR, while TCRdb's copy carries only in-frame clones and drops some. Of 59,000 or so clones listed, 85% to 90% are singletons. Findings and caveats of the study: Specificity for CMV antigens was confirmed in vitro for three of the CMV-associated chains.

Sequencing used PBMCs. The rearrangement links TRBV11-2 to TRBJ2-7; tentatively, D is TRBD1 (5 bases). This sequence was found in a young woman in good health and CMV-seronegative. The CDR3 DNA reads as TGTGCCAGCAGCTTCCGGGCGGACACCTACGAGCAGTACTTC. Encoded protein: CASSFRADTYEQYF.